This TCR beta chain was documented in a study of T cell clonality in common variable immunodeficiency. Study-wide findings and caveats: Common variable immunodeficiency TCR beta sequences reportedly had fewer deletions and N-nucleotide insertions. CVID subjects shared fewer TCRbeta clones than healthy controls did.

Looked up from germline, CDR1 is SGHTA and CDR2 is FQGNSA. The CDR3 extends over 13 amino acids. After removal of 5 bases from V and 1 base from J, the junction contained 1 base not matched to a gene. Sequenced by immunoSEQ multiplex PCR; TCRdb stores in-frame clones only, minus some. In total the sample includes about 60,000 clones, none of them seen once. This clone was picked up many times. Its specificity is unknown. The missing CDR3 end, 3 residues past where the read stops, is filled in from the germline J gene. This sequence originates from a person aged 18 to 69 in good health. Sequencing used peripheral blood mononuclear cells. V usage is TRBV7-2 and J usage is TRBJ2-5, with 7 bases that match TRBD1. The CDR3 bases that were read are TGTGCCAGCAGCAGGACAGGCCAAGAGACC. This gives the protein CASSRTGQET. The full CDR3 sequence reads CASSRTGQETQYF.